This T cell receptor beta chain emerged from a study of T cells in localized non-small cell lung cancer. Sequenced by immunoSEQ multiplex PCR; TCRdb stores in-frame clones only, minus some. The repertoire holds roughly 90,000 clones, roughly 91% seen once, with roughly 4% in the top ten. Sequencing used PBMCs, obtained before any cancer treatment. The clonotype originates from a woman aged 40-70 years with stage II squamous cell lung carcinoma.

The CDR3 protein is CASSGTGETEAFF. The CDR3 DNA sequence: TGTGCCAGCTCAGGGACAGGGGAAACTGAAGCTTTCTTT. This chain links TRBV18 with TRBJ1-1; 10 positions match TRBD1. Trimming at V came to 5 bases and at J to 5 bases, leaving 2 bases not matched to a gene. Looked up from germline, CDR1 is KGHSH and CDR2 is LQKENI. CDR3 size: 13 residues.